A selection of T cell receptor beta chains follows, all from one sample in a study of cytomegalovirus exposure and HLA in healthy donors. TCRdb's copy holds only in-frame clones and misses some; the assay was immunoSEQ multiplex PCR. The table lists about 78,000 clones, about 96% of them singletons, with less than 2% in the top ten. The sequenced sample consisted of PBMCs. The receptors shown here come from a man aged 18 to 35 in good health and CMV-seropositive. The conserved cysteine and the conserved F or W are not part of the CDR3 here. Fields, in order: V gene, CDR3 length, clone size, J gene, CDR3 protein. Part of the rows lack a size; the others show once, few, many or a class for expanded clones.

v_gene: TRBV30; len: 10; abundance: -; j_gene: TRBJ1-2; CDR3aa: ACTRQLGGYT
v_gene: TRBV28; len: 10; abundance: -; j_gene: TRBJ1-2; CDR3aa: ASSFPHTGYT
v_gene: TRBV6-6; len: 12; abundance: -; j_gene: TRBJ1-1; CDR3aa: ASRNRGEGAEAF
v_gene: TRBV10-1; len: 12; abundance: -; j_gene: TRBJ2-7; CDR3aa: ASSEGLGPYEQY
v_gene: TRBV6-1; len: 13; abundance: -; j_gene: TRBJ2-2; CDR3aa: ASSEFGVGTGELF
v_gene: TRBV11-2; len: 17; abundance: -; j_gene: TRBJ2-4; CDR3aa: ASSLELLGTEKAKNIQY
v_gene: TRBV11-2; len: 13; abundance: -; j_gene: TRBJ2-3; CDR3aa: ASSLGALAADTQY
v_gene: TRBV18; len: 14; abundance: -; j_gene: TRBJ2-3; CDR3aa: ASSPPGLAHSDTQY
v_gene: TRBV19; len: 11; abundance: -; j_gene: TRBJ1-1; CDR3aa: ASSFTGNTEAF
v_gene: TRBV30; len: 11; abundance: -; j_gene: TRBJ1-1; CDR3aa: AWSGQEGDEAF
v_gene: TRBV5-1; len: 10; abundance: -; j_gene: TRBJ2-5; CDR3aa: ASRVRQETQY
v_gene: TRBV6-1; len: 11; abundance: -; j_gene: TRBJ1-2; CDR3aa: ASSEAASRGYT
v_gene: TRBV5-1; len: 12; abundance: -; j_gene: TRBJ1-1; CDR3aa: ASSPQGARTEAF
v_gene: TRBV2; len: 15; abundance: -; j_gene: TRBJ2-7; CDR3aa: ASSVGGFWGATYEQY
v_gene: TRBV6-1; len: 13; abundance: once; j_gene: TRBJ1-5; CDR3aa: ASSVTGIVNQPQH
v_gene: TRBV28; len: 11; abundance: -; j_gene: TRBJ1-4; CDR3aa: ASSFGIREKLF
v_gene: TRBV5-1; len: 13; abundance: -; j_gene: TRBJ2-5; CDR3aa: ASRIAGSLEETQY
v_gene: TRBV5-1; len: 13; abundance: -; j_gene: TRBJ1-1; CDR3aa: ASSLGGTGNTEAF
v_gene: TRBV2; len: 12; abundance: -; j_gene: TRBJ2-2; CDR3aa: ASTVERGTGELF
v_gene: TRBV7-9; len: 12; abundance: -; j_gene: TRBJ1-1; CDR3aa: ASSYRQGETEAF
v_gene: TRBV2; len: 10; abundance: -; j_gene: TRBJ1-2; CDR3aa: ASRSQGIGYT
v_gene: TRBV5-1; len: 12; abundance: -; j_gene: TRBJ1-1; CDR3aa: ASSADRGYAEAF
v_gene: TRBV4-2; len: 16; abundance: -; j_gene: TRBJ2-5; CDR3aa: ASSQDRGTSGLEETQY
v_gene: TRBV9; len: 12; abundance: -; j_gene: TRBJ2-3; CDR3aa: ASSVQLAGSTQY
v_gene: TRBV6-1; len: 11; abundance: -; j_gene: TRBJ1-2; CDR3aa: ASTKGQGDGYT
v_gene: TRBV4-1; len: 14; abundance: -; j_gene: TRBJ2-7; CDR3aa: ASSQDPAGGPYEQY
v_gene: TRBV27; len: 12; abundance: -; j_gene: TRBJ1-2; CDR3aa: ASSLRQGGYGYT
v_gene: TRBV5-6; len: 14; abundance: -; j_gene: TRBJ2-1; CDR3aa: ASSWPRSSMANEQF
v_gene: TRBV27; len: 13; abundance: -; j_gene: TRBJ2-7; CDR3aa: ASSLSPQGAYEQY
v_gene: TRBV28; len: 15; abundance: -; j_gene: TRBJ2-2; CDR3aa: ASSLGLAGGPTGELF
v_gene: TRBV6-1; len: 10; abundance: -; j_gene: TRBJ2-1; CDR3aa: ASSSVYNEQF
v_gene: TRBV19; len: 13; abundance: -; j_gene: TRBJ2-3; CDR3aa: ASSNLAGRGDTQY
v_gene: TRBV2; len: 14; abundance: -; j_gene: TRBJ2-7; CDR3aa: ASSATPQVLDGEQY
v_gene: TRBV10-3; len: 10; abundance: -; j_gene: TRBJ1-2; CDR3aa: AISEQLHGYT
v_gene: TRBV7-9; len: 15; abundance: -; j_gene: TRBJ2-3; CDR3aa: ASSPHRTSGRRDTQY
v_gene: TRBV7-6; len: 12; abundance: -; j_gene: TRBJ1-2; CDR3aa: ASSLPTGDGGYT
v_gene: TRBV28; len: 15; abundance: -; j_gene: TRBJ2-3; CDR3aa: ASSLRGWRKLTDTQY
v_gene: TRBV5-4; len: 13; abundance: -; j_gene: TRBJ2-3; CDR3aa: ASSLKGLYTDTQY
v_gene: TRBV6-5; len: 12; abundance: -; j_gene: TRBJ2-1; CDR3aa: ASSRTLYGGEQF
v_gene: TRBV19; len: 12; abundance: few; j_gene: TRBJ2-7; CDR3aa: ASSWTSGSDEQY
v_gene: TRBV6-5; len: 13; abundance: -; j_gene: TRBJ2-5; CDR3aa: ASSWTSGREETQY
v_gene: TRBV10-3; len: 14; abundance: -; j_gene: TRBJ2-7; CDR3aa: AISEADRAITYEQY
v_gene: TRBV9; len: 15; abundance: -; j_gene: TRBJ2-3; CDR3aa: ASSVIAGGPGTDTQY
v_gene: TRBV10-1; len: 13; abundance: -; j_gene: TRBJ2-3; CDR3aa: ASSEPGDYTDTQY
v_gene: TRBV18; len: 10; abundance: -; j_gene: TRBJ2-7; CDR3aa: ASSGQTYEQY
v_gene: TRBV7-6; len: 14; abundance: once; j_gene: TRBJ2-3; CDR3aa: ASSLGAGAVTDTQY
v_gene: TRBV28; len: 9; abundance: -; j_gene: TRBJ2-5; CDR3aa: ASSLRETQY
v_gene: TRBV27; len: 13; abundance: -; j_gene: TRBJ2-3; CDR3aa: ASSFGTGSPDTQY
v_gene: TRBV2; len: 12; abundance: -; j_gene: TRBJ1-1; CDR3aa: ASSEARTAGGAF